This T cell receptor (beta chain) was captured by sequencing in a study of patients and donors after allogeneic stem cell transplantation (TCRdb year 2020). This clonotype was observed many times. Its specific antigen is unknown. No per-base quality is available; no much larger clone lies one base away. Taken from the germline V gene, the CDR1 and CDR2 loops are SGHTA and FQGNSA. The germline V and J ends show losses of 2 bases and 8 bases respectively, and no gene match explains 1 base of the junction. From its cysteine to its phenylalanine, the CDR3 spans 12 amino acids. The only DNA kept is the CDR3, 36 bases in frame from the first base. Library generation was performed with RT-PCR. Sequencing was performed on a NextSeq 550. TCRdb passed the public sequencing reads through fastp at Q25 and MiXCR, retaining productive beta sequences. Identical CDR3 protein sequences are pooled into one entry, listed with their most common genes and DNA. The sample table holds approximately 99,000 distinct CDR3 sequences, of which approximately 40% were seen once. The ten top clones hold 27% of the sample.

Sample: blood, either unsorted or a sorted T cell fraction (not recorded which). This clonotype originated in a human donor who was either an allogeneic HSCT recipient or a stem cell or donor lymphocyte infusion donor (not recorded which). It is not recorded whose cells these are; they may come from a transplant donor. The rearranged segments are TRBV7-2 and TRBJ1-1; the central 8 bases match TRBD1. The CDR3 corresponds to CASSLRTGEAFF. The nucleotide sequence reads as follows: TGTGCCAGCAGCTTAAGGACAGGGGAAGCTTTCTTT.